Here is one T cell receptor (beta chain) with its context. Its antigen remains undetermined. Per-base qualities were not stored, and no clone one base away is much larger. Checkpoint therapy was initiated 14 to 28 days after autologous transplant, and ipilimumab was administered at 1 mg/kg intravenously on day 1 of selected weeks. Nivolumab was given at 3 mg/kg intravenously on day 1 of weeks 1, 4, 7, 10, and every two weeks through week 26. This was a Phase Ib clinical trial that tested ipilimumab plus nivolumab, given as combined checkpoint inhibition, for consolidation following autologous stem cell transplantation. Counted from cysteine to phenylalanine, this CDR3 has 12 amino acids. Of the read, only the CDR3 DNA is kept; its 36 bases are in frame from base 1. In the germline V gene, CDR1 corresponds to MDHEN and CDR2 to SYDVKM. Deletion took 1 base off V and 11 bases off J, with a span of 11 bases between the germline ends.

The data originate from a study of ipilimumab plus nivolumab after autologous stem cell transplantation listed by TCRdb under 2021. Looking at the study overall: Trial patients received a median of roughly 5 ipilimumab doses and fewer than 10 nivolumab doses. The intent-to-treat population of the trial consisted of 30 to 35 patients. Both primary refractory and relapsed disease were represented in the DLBCL cohort, where 18-month progression-free survival was approximately 87% and 28%, respectively. Patients undergoing autologous transplant for high-risk diffuse large B cell lymphoma, mature T cell lymphoma, or multiple myeloma were enrolled in the trial.

Libraries came from the immunoSEQ multiplex PCR assay. Here the immuneACCESS table is served through TCRdb, limited to in-frame sequences with V and J called. Missing clones are a known gap in these copies; in checked studies unresolved V genes cover under half, and the rest lacks a known reason. For this sample there are 15,000 to 20,000 clones; 65% to 85% appear just once. Less than 40% of the sample lies in the top ten. Overall study results and their limits: The authors stated that profiles of the T cell receptor repertoire, regulatory T cell phenotype and gut microbiota provided a biologic rationale for studying this approach further. The authors concluded that, as post-transplant consolidation, combined checkpoint inhibition appeared tolerable.

Specimen: PBMCs, collected in a trial of ipilimumab plus nivolumab as post-transplant consolidation. This TCR derives from a male donor with diffuse large B-cell lymphoma. The chain couples TRBV28 to TRBJ1-1, with a weak D call of TRBD1 (5 bases match). For the CDR3, the sequence is CASSLLGDRAFF. The DNA sequence is given as TGTGCCAGCAGTTTATTAGGGGATCGGGCTTTCTTT.